This T cell receptor beta chain was found in a study of cytomegalovirus exposure and HLA in healthy donors. The wider study: A data release that came early held around 85 million unique TCRs from HLA-typed donors.

Comment on this clone: Antigen unknown.

V was shortened by 0 bases and J by 9 bases, with 12 bases between the two germline ends. Looked up from germline, CDR1 is LGHNA and CDR2 is YNFKEQ. This CDR3 region has 14 residues. The primer mix had 60 Vbeta and 13 Jbeta primers. Under the authors' procedure: An analysis that came later counted around 80 million unique TCR beta chains, around 12 million shared. The table came from immunoSEQ multiplex PCR; TCRdb's copy has only in-frame clones and leaves some out. The DNA gave D and trimming, while V, J and clone size come from that table. Found here are around 150,000 clones, around 74% of them singletons; the top ten hold around 2.1%. Study findings and constraints: Sequencing depth across donors, presence/absence analyses assumed, was roughly uniform. In a later analysis, HLA-associated TCR beta chains were more clonally expanded than equally common others.

This rearrangement joins TRBV4-2 to TRBJ2-1; D may be TRBD1 (5 bases). What was sequenced was PBMCs. The sequence came from a female donor in good health and CMV-seronegative. The CDR3 reads CASSQDDRRPEQFF. CDR3 bases: TGTGCCAGCAGCCAAGATGACAGACGTCCTGAGCAGTTCTTC.